The source of this TCR beta chain is a study of blood T cell repertoires in COVID-19. Study as a whole: COVID-19 samples collected from the United States, Italy and Spain covered acute and convalescent phases.

Assay used: immunoSEQ multiplex PCR; TCRdb lists only in-frame clones, some missing. The data show tens of thousands of clones, roughly 90% seen once. The length of the CDR3 is 14 residues. Trimming pared 0 bases from V and 3 bases from J, leaving 7 bases between. Germline CDR1 and CDR2: LNHNV and YYDKDF (reference sequence). The sample holds one count of this clone. This clonotype originated in a man aged 60-69 years with COVID-19, enrolled during active disease. Sequences were obtained from peripheral blood. V usage is TRBV15 and J usage is TRBJ2-3; D not certain. The CDR3 loop reads CATSRDYETDTQYF. For the CDR3, the DNA is TGTGCCACCAGCAGAGACTACGAGACAGATACGCAGTATTTT.